The table lists the clone carrying this T cell receptor (beta chain) with a few counts. The data derive from a study of beta chain features in type 1 diabetes. cDNA synthesis used the whole RNA isolate, giving expressed TCRB sequences. Method: immunoSEQ multiplex PCR; TCRdb's copy keeps in-frame clones and lacks some. Here the sample spans about 410,000 clones, about 15% being singletons. Post-sort purity exceeded 95% for all sorted populations. The receptor was isolated from a man aged 25 to 45 in good health. Sequencing was done on a sample of naive CD4+ T cells from blood.

The CDR3, as DNA: TGTGCCAGCAGCTTAGGGGCGTCCGGCATCAAAAACATTCAGTACTTC. Translated: CASSLGASGIKNIQYF. The gene calls are TRBV7-8 and TRBJ2-4; D uncertain. Trimming took 1 base from V and 3 from J, leaving 13 bases between them. This CDR3 has 16 amino acids. Germline V gene lookup returns CDR1 SGHVS and CDR2 FQNEAQ.